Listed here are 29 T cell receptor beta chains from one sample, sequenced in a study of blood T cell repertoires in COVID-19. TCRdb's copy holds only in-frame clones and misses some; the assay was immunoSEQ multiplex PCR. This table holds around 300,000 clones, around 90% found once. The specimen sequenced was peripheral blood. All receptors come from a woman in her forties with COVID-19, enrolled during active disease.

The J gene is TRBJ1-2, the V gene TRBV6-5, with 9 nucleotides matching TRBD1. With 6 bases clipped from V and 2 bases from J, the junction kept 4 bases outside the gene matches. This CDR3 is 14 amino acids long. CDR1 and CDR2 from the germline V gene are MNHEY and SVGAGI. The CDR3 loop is CASSATGGNYGYTF. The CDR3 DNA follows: TGTGCCAGCAGCGCCACAGGGGGCAACTATGGCTACACCTTC.

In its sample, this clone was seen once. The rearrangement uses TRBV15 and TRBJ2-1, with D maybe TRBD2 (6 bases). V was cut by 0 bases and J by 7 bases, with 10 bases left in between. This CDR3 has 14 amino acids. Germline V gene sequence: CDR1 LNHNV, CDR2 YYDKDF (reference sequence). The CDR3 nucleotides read TGTGCCACCAGCAGAGATAGGAGGGCGAATGAGCAGTTCTTC. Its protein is CATSRDRRANEQFF.

The CDR3 here is CASSSQTGDSSYNSPLHF. The DNA for the CDR3 is TGCGCCAGCTCCTCGCAAACAGGGGATTCGTCCTATAATTCACCCCTCCACTTT. The J gene is TRBJ1-6, the V gene TRBV5-1; 7 bases are a match to TRBD1. Losses at the gene ends were 7 bases for V and 1 base for J; bases not matched to a gene: 14. The CDR3 is 18 residues long. The germline V gene has CDR1 SGHRS and CDR2 YFSETQ.

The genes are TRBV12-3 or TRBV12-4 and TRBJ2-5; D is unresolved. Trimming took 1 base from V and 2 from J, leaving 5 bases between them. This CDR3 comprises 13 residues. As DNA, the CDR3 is TGTGCCAGCAGTTTAGGCGGACAAGAGACCCAGTACTTC. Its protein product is CASSLGGQETQYF.

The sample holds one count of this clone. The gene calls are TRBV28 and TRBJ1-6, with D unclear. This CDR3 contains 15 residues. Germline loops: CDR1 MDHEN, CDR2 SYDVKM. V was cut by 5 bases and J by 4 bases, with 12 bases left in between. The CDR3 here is CASSSGNRYNSPLHF. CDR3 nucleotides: TGTGCCAGCAGTAGCGGGAATCGGTATAATTCACCCCTCCACTTT.

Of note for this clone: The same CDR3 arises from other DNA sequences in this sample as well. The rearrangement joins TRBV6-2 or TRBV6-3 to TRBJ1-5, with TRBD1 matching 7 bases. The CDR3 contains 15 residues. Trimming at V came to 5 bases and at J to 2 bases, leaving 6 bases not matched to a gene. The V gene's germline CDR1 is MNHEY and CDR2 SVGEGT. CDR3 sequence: CASSDRQGRNQPQHF. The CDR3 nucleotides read TGTGCCAGCAGTGACCGACAGGGACGCAATCAGCCCCAGCATTTT.

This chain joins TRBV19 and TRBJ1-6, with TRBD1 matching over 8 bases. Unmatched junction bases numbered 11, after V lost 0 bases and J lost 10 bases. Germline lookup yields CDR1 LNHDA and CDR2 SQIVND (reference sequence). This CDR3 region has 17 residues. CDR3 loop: CASSIERRQGALSPLHF. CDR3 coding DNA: TGTGCCAGTAGTATAGAACGTAGGCAGGGGGCTTTATCACCCCTCCACTTT.

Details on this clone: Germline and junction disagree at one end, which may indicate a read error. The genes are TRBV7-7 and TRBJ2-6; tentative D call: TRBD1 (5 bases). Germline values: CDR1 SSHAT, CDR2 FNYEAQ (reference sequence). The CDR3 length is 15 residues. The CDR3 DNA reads TGTGCTAGCAGCTTAGATGGGGCAGGTACCAACGTCCTGACTTTC. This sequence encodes CASSLDGAGTNVLTF. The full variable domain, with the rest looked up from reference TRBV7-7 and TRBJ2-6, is GAGVSQSPRYKVTKRGQDVTLRCDPISSHATLYWYQQALGQGPEFLTYFNYEAQPDKSGLPSDRFSAERPEGSISTLTIQRTEQRDSAMYRCASSLDGAGTNVLTFGAGSRLTVL.

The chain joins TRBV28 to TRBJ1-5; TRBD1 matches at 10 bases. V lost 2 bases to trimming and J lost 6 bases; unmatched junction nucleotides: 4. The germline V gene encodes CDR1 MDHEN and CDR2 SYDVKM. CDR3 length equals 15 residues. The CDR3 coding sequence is TGTGCCAGCAGTTTAGGGACAGGGGTTGTTCAGCCCCAGCATTTT. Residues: CASSLGTGVVQPQHF.

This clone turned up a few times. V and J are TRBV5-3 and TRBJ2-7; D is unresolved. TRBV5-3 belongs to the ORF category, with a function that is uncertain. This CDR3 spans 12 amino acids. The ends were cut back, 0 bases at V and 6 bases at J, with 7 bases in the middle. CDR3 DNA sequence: TGTGCCAGAAGCTTGGGCGGCCTCGAGCAGTACTTC. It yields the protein CARSLGGLEQYF.

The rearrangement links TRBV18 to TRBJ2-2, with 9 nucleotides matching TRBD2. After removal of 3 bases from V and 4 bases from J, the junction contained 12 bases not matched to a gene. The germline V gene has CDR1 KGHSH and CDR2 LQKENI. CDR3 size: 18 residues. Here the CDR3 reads CASSPRVASGAITGELFF. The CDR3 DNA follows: TGTGCCAGCTCACCGCGGGTAGCTAGCGGGGCAATCACCGGGGAGCTGTTTTTT.

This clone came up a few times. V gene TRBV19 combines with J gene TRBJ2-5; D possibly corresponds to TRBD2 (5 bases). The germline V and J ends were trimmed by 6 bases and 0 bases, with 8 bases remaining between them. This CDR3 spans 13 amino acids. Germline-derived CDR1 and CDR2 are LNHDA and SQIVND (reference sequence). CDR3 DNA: TGTGCCAGTAGGACCGGGAACCAAGAGACCCAGTACTTC. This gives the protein CASRTGNQETQYF. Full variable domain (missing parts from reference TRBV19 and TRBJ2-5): DGGITQSPKYLFRKEGQNVTLSCEQNLNHDAMYWYRQDPGQGLRLIYYSQIVNDFQKGDIAEGYSVSREKKESFPLTVTSAQKNPTAFYLCASRTGNQETQYFGPGTRLLVL.

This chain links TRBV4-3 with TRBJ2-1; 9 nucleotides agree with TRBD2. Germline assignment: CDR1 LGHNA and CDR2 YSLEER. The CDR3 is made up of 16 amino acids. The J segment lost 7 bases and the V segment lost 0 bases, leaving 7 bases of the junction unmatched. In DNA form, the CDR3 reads TGCGCCAGCAGCCAAGATGGCGGGAGGGCCGGTAATGAGCAGTTCTTC. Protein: CASSQDGGRAGNEQFF.

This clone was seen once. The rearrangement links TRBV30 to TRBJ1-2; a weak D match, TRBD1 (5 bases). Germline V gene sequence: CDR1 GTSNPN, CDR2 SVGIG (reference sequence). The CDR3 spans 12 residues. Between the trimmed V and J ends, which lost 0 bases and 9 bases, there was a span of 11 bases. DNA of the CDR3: TGTGCCTGGAGTGTGAGTGCAGGGAGCTACACCTTC. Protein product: CAWSVSAGSYTF.

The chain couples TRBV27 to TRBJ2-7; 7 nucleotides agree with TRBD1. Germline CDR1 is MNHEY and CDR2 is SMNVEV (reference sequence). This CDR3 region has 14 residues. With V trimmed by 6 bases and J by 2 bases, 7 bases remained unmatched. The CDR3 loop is CASRVQGHPYEQYF. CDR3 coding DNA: TGTGCCAGCAGAGTACAGGGGCACCCCTACGAGCAGTACTTC.

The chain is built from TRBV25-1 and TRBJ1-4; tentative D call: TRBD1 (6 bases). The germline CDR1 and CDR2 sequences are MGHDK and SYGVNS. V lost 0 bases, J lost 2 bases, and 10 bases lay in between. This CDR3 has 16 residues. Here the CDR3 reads CASSEYQDRTNEKLFF. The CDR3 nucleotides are TGTGCCAGCAGTGAATATCAAGACAGGACTAATGAAAAACTGTTTTTT.

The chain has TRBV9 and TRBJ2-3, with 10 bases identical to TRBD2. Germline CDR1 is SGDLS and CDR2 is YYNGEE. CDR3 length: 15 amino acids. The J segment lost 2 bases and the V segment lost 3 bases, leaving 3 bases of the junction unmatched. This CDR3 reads CASSGTSGNTDTQYF. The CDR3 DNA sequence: TGTGCCAGCAGCGGGACTAGCGGAAACACAGATACGCAGTATTTT.

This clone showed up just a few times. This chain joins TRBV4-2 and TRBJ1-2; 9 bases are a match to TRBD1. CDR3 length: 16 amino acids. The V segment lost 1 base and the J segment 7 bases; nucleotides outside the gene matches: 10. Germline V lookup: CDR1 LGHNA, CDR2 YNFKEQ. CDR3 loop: CASSQVLQGARSGYTF. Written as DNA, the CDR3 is TGTGCCAGCAGCCAAGTACTACAGGGGGCGCGAAGTGGCTACACCTTC.

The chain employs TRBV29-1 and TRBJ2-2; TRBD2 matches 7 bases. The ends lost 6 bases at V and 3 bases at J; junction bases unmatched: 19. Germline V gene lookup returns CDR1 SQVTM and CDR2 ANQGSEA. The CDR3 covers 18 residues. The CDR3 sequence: CSVRARGRAGPHTGELFF. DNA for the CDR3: TGCAGCGTACGAGCTCGGGGGAGAGCGGGACCGCACACCGGGGAGCTGTTTTTT.

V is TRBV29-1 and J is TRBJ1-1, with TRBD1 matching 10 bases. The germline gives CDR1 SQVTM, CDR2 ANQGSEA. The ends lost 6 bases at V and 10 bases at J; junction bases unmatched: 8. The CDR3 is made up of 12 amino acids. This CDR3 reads CSVANGQGGAFF. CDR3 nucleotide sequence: TGCAGCGTCGCGAACGGACAGGGGGGAGCTTTCTTT.

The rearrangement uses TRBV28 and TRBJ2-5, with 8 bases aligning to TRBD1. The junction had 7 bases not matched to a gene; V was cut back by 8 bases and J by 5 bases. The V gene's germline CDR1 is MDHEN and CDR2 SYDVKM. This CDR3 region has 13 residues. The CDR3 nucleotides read TGTGCCAGCTGGGGGACAGGCCTGGAGACCCAGTACTTC. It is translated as CASWGTGLETQYF.

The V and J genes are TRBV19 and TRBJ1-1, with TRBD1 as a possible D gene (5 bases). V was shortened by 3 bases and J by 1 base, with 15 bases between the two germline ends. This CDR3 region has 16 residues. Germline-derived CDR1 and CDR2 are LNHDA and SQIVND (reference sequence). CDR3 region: CASSMGRARGNTEAFF. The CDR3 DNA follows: TGTGCCAGTAGTATGGGGCGGGCGCGGGGGAACACTGAAGCTTTCTTT.

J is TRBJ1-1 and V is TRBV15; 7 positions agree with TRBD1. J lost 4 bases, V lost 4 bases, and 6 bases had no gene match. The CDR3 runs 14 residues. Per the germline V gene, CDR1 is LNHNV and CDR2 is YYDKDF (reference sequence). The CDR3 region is CATSTGQVGTEAFF. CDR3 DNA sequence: TGTGCCACCAGCACTGGACAGGTCGGCACTGAAGCTTTCTTT.

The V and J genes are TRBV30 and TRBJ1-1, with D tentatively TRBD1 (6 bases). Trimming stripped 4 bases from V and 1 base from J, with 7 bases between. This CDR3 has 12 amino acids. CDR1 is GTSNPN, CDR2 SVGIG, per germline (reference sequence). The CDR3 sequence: CAWNRANTEAFF. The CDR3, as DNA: TGTGCCTGGAACAGGGCGAACACTGAAGCTTTCTTT.

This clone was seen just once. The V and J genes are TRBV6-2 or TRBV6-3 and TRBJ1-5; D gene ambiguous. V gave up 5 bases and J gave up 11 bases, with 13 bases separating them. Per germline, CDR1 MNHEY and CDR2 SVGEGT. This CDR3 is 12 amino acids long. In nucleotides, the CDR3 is TGTGCCAGCAGTCTGAATTACGGGGCCCAGCATTTT. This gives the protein CASSLNYGAQHF.

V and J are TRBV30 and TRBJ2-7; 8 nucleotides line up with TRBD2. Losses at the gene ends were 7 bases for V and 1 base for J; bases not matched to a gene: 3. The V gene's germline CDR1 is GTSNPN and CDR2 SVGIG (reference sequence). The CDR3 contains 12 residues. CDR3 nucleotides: TGTGCCTCCGGGGGGGGGTCCTACGAGCAGTACTTC. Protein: CASGGGSYEQYF.

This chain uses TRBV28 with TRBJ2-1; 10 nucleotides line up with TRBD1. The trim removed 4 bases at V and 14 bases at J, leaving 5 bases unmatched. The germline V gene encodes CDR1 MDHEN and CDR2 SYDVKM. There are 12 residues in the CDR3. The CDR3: CASSYRGTGEFF. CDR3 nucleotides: TGTGCCAGCAGTTACCGGGGGACAGGGGAGTTCTTC.

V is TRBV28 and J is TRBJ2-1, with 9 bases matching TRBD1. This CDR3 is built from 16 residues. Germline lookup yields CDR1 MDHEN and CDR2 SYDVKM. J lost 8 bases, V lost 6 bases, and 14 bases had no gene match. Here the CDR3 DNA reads TGTGCCAGCAGAACCGATTGGGAAACAGGGGGCGATGAGCAGTTCTTC. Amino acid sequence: CASRTDWETGGDEQFF. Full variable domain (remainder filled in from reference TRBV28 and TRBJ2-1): DVKVTQSSRYLVKRTGEKVFLECVQDMDHENMFWYRQDPGLGLRLIYFSYDVKMKEKGDIPEGYSVSREKKERFSLILESASTNQTSMYLCASRTDWETGGDEQFFGPGTRLTVL.

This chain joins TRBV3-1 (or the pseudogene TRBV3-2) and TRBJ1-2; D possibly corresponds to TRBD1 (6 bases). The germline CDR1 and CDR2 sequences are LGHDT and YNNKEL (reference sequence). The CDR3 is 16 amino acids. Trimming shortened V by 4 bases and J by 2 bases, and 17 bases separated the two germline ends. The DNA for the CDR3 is TGTGCCAGCAGCCTCTCTACGGCGACAGGAAACTATGGCTACACCTTC. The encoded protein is CASSLSTATGNYGYTF.